The T cell receptor beta chain described here comes from a study of regulatory T cells in long-lasting Graves disease. This clonotype occurred many times. In building TCR beta libraries, iRepertoire HTBI primers were used together with Arm-PCR of CDR3 regions. MiXCR, applied by TCRdb to the multiplex PCR reads, yields one record per CDR3 protein. In the table there are hundreds of thousands of distinct CDR3 sequences, approximately 13% of which are singletons. Time point specified: newly diagnosed GD, antithyroid drugs for less than 3 months. Extracted PBMC RNA gave rise to the TCR library. These same data were also listed under a study on T cells in Graves' hyperthyroidism and ophthalmopathy. As that report states: Each diagnosis was grounded in clinical symptoms, serum thyroxine and TRAb, thyroid ultrasound, and orbital computed tomography. When the TCR CDR3 underwent first-round RT-PCR, the HTBI primer set was used.

Specimen: peripheral blood mononuclear cells (PBMCs), collected at new diagnosis, from a patient treated with antithyroid drugs. The receptor was isolated from a man younger than 45 with Graves disease.

The CDR3 spells CASSIGQALGQPQHF. The CDR3 DNA reads TGTGCCAGTAGTATCGGACAGGCTCTGGGACAGCCCCAGCATTTT. This rearrangement joins TRBV19 to TRBJ1-5; 7 bases map to TRBD1. Losses at the gene ends were 3 bases for V and 7 bases for J; bases not matched to a gene: 9. CDR1 is LNHDA and CDR2 is SQIVND in the germline V gene (reference sequence). This CDR3 region has 15 residues.